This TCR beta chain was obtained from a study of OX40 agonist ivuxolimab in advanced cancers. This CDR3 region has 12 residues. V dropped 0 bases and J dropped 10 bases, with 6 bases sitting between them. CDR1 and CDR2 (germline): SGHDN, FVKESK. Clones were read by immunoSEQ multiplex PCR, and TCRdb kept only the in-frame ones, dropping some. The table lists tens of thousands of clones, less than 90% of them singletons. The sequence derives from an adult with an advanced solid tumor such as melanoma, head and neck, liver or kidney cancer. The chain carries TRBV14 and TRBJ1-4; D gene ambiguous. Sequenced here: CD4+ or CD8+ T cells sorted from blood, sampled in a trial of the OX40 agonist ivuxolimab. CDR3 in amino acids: CASSQEWGKLFF. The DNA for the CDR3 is TGTGCCAGCAGCCAAGAGTGGGGAAAACTGTTTTTT.